Listed below are T cell receptor beta chains from one sample, sequenced in a study. Each CDR3 protein gets one entry after TCRdb re-called the 5' RACE reads with MiXCR. The table records approximately 44,000 distinct CDR3 sequences, around 30% of them present only once. Sequencing was performed on memory CD4+ T cells sorted from a lymph node. Receptors originate from a female donor with breast cancer. CDR3s include the opening cysteine and the closing phenylalanine or tryptophan. A D gene is named only where the DNA matches it firmly. Clone size is given for some rows only: seen once, a few or many times, or a class if the clone is expanded.

j_call v_call cdr3_length clone_size d_call cdr3_nt cdr3_aa
TRBJ2-2 TRBV30 15 few TRBD2 TGTGCCTGGAGTGTCTCGGGAGGGCTGAGCGGGGAGCTGTTTTTT CAWSVSGGLSGELFF
TRBJ2-1 TRBV4-3 17 few - TGCGCCAGCAGCCAACGTGACACGCTAGGCGCCTACAATGAGCAGTTCTTC CASSQRDTLGAYNEQFF
TRBJ2-5 TRBV7-9 16 - TRBD1 TGTGCCAGCAGTCGCTTTTCCGGGACAGGGAAAGAGACCCAGTACTTC CASSRFSGTGKETQYF
TRBJ2-2 TRBV5-1 17 - - TGCGCCAGCCGCACCTTAACCGGACAGTCGAATACCGGGGAGCTGTTTTTT CASRTLTGQSNTGELFF
TRBJ2-3 TRBV6-5 16 few - TGTGCCAGCAGTTATCGGGGTAGATGGGCCACAGATACGCAGTATTTT CASSYRGRWATDTQYF
TRBJ2-7 TRBV7-3 13 - TRBD1 TGTGCCAGCAGCGGCGGACAGGGCTACGAGCAGTACTTC CASSGGQGYEQYF
TRBJ2-4 TRBV21-1 17 medium-sized - TGTGCCAGCAGCACTAGGACAGGGCCTTTAGCCAAAAACATTCAGTACTTC CASSTRTGPLAKNIQYF
TRBJ1-4 TRBV5-1 13 - - TGCGCCAGCAGCCCGGGACAAGGCGAAAAACTGTTTTTT CASSPGQGEKLFF
TRBJ2-7 TRBV6-1 15 - - TGTGCCAGCAGTGAAGGGGGAAGAAACCTCTACGAGCAGTACTTC CASSEGGRNLYEQYF
TRBJ2-3 TRBV7-3 15 - - TGTGCCAGCAGCTTAACCATACAGCTGACAGATACGCAGTATTTT CASSLTIQLTDTQYF